Below are 15 T cell receptor beta chains sequenced from a single sample in a study of shared clonotypes between healthy human individuals. TCRdb keeps only in-frame clones here, not all; method: immunoSEQ multiplex PCR. This sample carries about 470,000 clones, roughly 80% of them seen once, and the ten largest clones take roughly 13%. The sample taken for sequencing was PBMCs. These receptors were collected from a middle-aged woman in good health. Some clones in this sample may be carry-over from other donors' samples.

The chain is built from TRBV21-1 and TRBJ1-2; the DNA was not compared with TRBD1, the D call given in the table. TRBV21-1 is a pseudogene locus. The CDR3 totals 13 residues. The CDR3 region is CASSNMDRVGYTF. DNA for the CDR3: TGTGCCAGCAGCAATATGGACAGGGTTGGCTACACCTTC.

This chain uses TRBV27 with TRBJ2-2; D ambiguous. Germline V CDR1 and CDR2: MNHEY, SMNVEV (reference sequence). This CDR3 spans 14 amino acids. Trimming removed 0 bases at V and 4 bases at J, with 6 bases between. CDR3 region: CASSLSKPTGELFF. CDR3 nucleotides: TGTGCCAGCAGTTTATCTAAACCCACCGGGGAGCTGTTTTTT.

This chain connects TRBV9 to TRBJ2-1, with D tentatively TRBD2 (5 bases). CDR1 and CDR2 from the germline V gene are SGDLS and YYNGEE. The CDR3 spans 16 residues. The germline V and J ends were trimmed by 3 bases and 4 bases, with 17 bases remaining between them. The CDR3: CASSATSGEMYNEQFF. In nucleotides, the CDR3 is TGTGCCAGCAGCGCCACTAGTGGGGAGATGTACAATGAGCAGTTCTTC.

V gene TRBV15 combines with J gene TRBJ2-7; no clear D gene. The V and J ends lost 1 base and 2 bases respectively, with 9 bases between them. Germline CDR1 LNHNV, CDR2 YYDKDF (reference sequence). CDR3 length: 14 residues. CDR3 coding DNA: TGTGCCACCAGCAGAGCTAAGGGTCCCTACGAGCAGTACTTC. Translating gives CATSRAKGPYEQYF.

The V gene is TRBV5-6, the J gene TRBJ2-7; D gene unclear. The CDR3 totals 15 residues. Germline values: CDR1 SGHDT, CDR2 YYEEEE. Trimming pared 0 bases from V and 0 bases from J, leaving 10 bases between. The chain's CDR3 is CASSLGGFSSYEQYF. For the CDR3, the DNA is TGTGCCAGCAGCTTGGGAGGATTTAGCTCCTACGAGCAGTACTTC.

The V call is TRBV15, the J call TRBJ2-7, with D unclear. CDR1 is LNHNV, CDR2 YYDKDF, per germline (reference sequence). Trimming stripped 5 bases from V and 3 bases from J, with 8 bases between. The length of the CDR3 is 12 residues. In DNA form, the CDR3 reads TGTGCCACCAGCGGAAAAGACTACGAGCAGTACTTC. Amino acid sequence: CATSGKDYEQYF.

V and J are TRBV9 and TRBJ2-2; 8 positions agree with TRBD2. V lost 2 bases and J lost 6; bases outside the gene matches: 3. The CDR3 length is 14 residues. CDR1 SGDLS and CDR2 YYNGEE come from the germline V gene. The CDR3 coding sequence is TGTGCCAGCAGCGTTCGGGGGGGCCCCGGGGAGCTGTTTTTT. Protein: CASSVRGGPGELFF.

As to this clone: Other DNA sequences in the same sample also yield this CDR3. The chain has TRBV5-4 and TRBJ2-5, with 8 positions matching TRBD2. This CDR3 region has 15 residues. Germline loops: CDR1 SGHNT, CDR2 YYREEE (reference sequence). Germline trimming cut 2 bases from V and 0 bases from J; bases unmatched to any gene: 3. The CDR3 coding sequence is TGTGCCAGCAGCTTAGGTAGCGGGAACCAAGAGACCCAGTACTTC. Protein sequence: CASSLGSGNQETQYF.

The CDR3 DNA reads TGTGCCAGTAGTACCCGGGACAGGGGGCATGGCTACACCTTC. Its translation: CASSTRDRGHGYTF. The V gene is TRBV19, the J gene TRBJ1-2, with 12 nucleotides matching TRBD1. The CDR3 has 14 residues. Germline CDR1 reads LNHDA; CDR2 reads SQIVND (reference sequence). J gave up 6 bases and V 4 bases, and 3 bases lay outside the gene matches.

The gene calls are TRBV15 and TRBJ1-4; weak D call: TRBD1 (6 bases). V gave up 4 bases and J gave up 8 bases, with 14 bases separating them. Germline CDR1 reads LNHNV; CDR2 reads YYDKDF (reference sequence). The CDR3 totals 14 residues. The CDR3 region is CATSKGQQGEKLFF. The CDR3 DNA sequence: TGTGCCACCAGCAAAGGACAGCAAGGGGAAAAACTGTTTTTT.

The chain joins TRBV6-1 to TRBJ2-6; a possible D gene is TRBD1 (5 bases). Per germline, CDR1 MNHNS and CDR2 SASEGT. This CDR3 is built from 17 residues. Trimming shortened V by 2 bases and J by 0 bases, and 11 bases separated the two germline ends. Here the CDR3 DNA reads TGTGCCAGCAGTGAATGGCCGACAGACTCTGGGGCCAACGTCCTGACTTTC. Translation: CASSEWPTDSGANVLTF.

The gene calls are TRBV28 and TRBJ1-2, with TRBD1 matching 9 bases. The germline gives CDR1 MDHEN, CDR2 SYDVKM. The J segment lost 2 bases and the V segment lost 6 bases, leaving 7 bases of the junction unmatched. This CDR3 is 15 amino acids long. CDR3 amino acids: CASRYRDRDNYGYTF. In DNA form, the CDR3 reads TGTGCCAGCAGGTACCGGGACAGGGACAACTATGGCTACACCTTC.

The V gene is TRBV4-1, the J gene TRBJ2-3; 13 bases map to TRBD2. The CDR3 totals 16 residues. Germline CDR1 reads MGHRA; CDR2 reads YSYEKL. The V segment lost 4 bases and the J segment 2 bases; nucleotides outside the gene matches: 3. The CDR3: CASSPGTSGATDTQYF. DNA for the CDR3: TGCGCCAGCAGCCCGGGGACTAGCGGGGCCACAGATACGCAGTATTTT.

The V and J genes are TRBV2 and TRBJ2-1; 14 nucleotides agree with TRBD2. Trimming cost V 11 bases and J 14 bases; bases outside gene matches: 11. The CDR3 is 13 residues long. The germline V gene encodes CDR1 SNHLY and CDR2 FYNNEI. For the CDR3, the DNA is TGTGCCTCACGGGGACTAGCGGGAGTGGGGGAGTTCTTC. Its protein product is CASRGLAGVGEFF.

The gene calls are TRBV28 and TRBJ2-5; 8 nucleotides line up with TRBD1. This CDR3 contains 18 residues. With V trimmed by 3 bases and J by 2 bases, 14 bases remained unmatched. Germline CDR1 MDHEN, CDR2 SYDVKM. Written as DNA, the CDR3 is TGTGCCAGCAGTTTTCCCACATTGACAGGGGATCAACAAGAGACCCAGTACTTC. It specifies CASSFPTLTGDQQETQYF.